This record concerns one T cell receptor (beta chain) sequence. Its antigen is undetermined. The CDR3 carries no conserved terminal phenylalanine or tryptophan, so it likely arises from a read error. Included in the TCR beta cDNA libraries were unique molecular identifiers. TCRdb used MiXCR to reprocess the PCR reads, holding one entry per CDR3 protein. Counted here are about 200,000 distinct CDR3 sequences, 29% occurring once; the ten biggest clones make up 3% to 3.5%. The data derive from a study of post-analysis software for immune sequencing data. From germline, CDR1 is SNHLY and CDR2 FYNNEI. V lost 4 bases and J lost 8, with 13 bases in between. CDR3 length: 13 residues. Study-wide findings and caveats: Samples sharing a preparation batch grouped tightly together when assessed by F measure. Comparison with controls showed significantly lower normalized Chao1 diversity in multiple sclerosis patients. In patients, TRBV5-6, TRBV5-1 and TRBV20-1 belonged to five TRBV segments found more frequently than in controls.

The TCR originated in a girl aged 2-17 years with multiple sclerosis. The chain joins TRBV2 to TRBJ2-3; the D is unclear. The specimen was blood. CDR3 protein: CASSVASLVTQYV. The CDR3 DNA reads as TGTGCCAGCAGTGTGGCCTCGCTCGTTACGCAGTATGTT.